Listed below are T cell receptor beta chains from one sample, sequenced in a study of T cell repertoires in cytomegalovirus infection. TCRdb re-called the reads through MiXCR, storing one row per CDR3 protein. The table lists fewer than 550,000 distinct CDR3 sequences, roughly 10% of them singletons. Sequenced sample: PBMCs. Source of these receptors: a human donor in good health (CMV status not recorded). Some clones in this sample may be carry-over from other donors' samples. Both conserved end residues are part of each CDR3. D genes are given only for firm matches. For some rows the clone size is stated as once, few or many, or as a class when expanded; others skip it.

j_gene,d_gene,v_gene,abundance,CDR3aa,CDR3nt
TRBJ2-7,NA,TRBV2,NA,CASSWRETYEQYF,TGTGCCAGCAGTTGGCGGGAAACCTACGAGCAGTACTTC
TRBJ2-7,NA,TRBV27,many,CASSLSSAGWPHF,TGTGCCAGCAGTTTATCGAGTGCGGGTTGGCCCCACTTC
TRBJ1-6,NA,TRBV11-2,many,CASSSSGTLSSYNSPLHF,TGTGCCAGCAGCTCCTCCGGGACATTGAGCTCCTATAATTCACCCCTCCACTTT
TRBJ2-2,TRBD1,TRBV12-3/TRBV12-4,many,CASSLGDRGRGPANTGELFF,TGTGCCAGCAGTTTGGGTGACAGGGGGCGAGGTCCTGCGAACACCGGGGAGCTGTTTTTT
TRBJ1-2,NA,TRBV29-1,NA,CSVGNRDAMNGHTF,TGCAGCGTGGGAAACAGGGACGCTATGAATGGCCACACCTTC
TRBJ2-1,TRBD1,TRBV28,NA,CASSRQGRINEQFF,TGTGCCAGCAGCCGACAGGGGCGAATCAATGAGCAGTTCTTC
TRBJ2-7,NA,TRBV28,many,CASSLSSLAGRRSEQYF,TGTGCCAGCAGTTTATCCTCCCTGGCGGGAAGGCGCAGCGAGCAGTACTTC
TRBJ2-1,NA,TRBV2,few,CASHALASEQFF,TGTGCCAGCCACGCGCTAGCGTCGGAGCAGTTCTTC
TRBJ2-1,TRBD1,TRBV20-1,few,CSARGTDGNEQFF,TGCAGTGCCAGGGGGACAGACGGCAATGAGCAGTTCTTC
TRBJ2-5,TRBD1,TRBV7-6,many,CASSLGTGQETQYF,TGTGCCAGCAGCTTAGGGACAGGGCAAGAGACCCAGTACTTC
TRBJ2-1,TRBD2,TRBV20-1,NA,CSARDGGGFSYNEQFF,TGCAGTGCTAGAGATGGCGGGGGGTTCTCCTACAATGAGCAGTTCTTC
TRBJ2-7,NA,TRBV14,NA,CASSQAGSVEQYF,TGTGCCAGCAGCCAAGCTGGGTCAGTTGAGCAGTACTTC
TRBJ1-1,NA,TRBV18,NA,CASSPSGDVTEAFF,TGTGCCAGCTCACCTTCGGGGGATGTCACTGAAGCTTTCTTT
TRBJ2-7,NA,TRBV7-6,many,CASSSRAYEQYF,TGTGCCAGCAGCTCACGCGCTTACGAGCAGTACTTC
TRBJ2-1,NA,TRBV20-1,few,CSATTTRGKWNEQFF,TGCAGTGCGACGACGACTAGGGGAAAGTGGAATGAGCAGTTCTTC
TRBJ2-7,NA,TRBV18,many,CASSPQQGYEQYF,TGTGCCAGCTCACCACAACAGGGCTACGAGCAGTACTTC
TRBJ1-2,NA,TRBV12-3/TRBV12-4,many,CASFQRGHGYTF,TGTGCCAGTTTTCAGAGGGGACATGGCTACACCTTC
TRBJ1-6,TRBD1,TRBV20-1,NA,CSARTSGTANSPLHF,TGCAGTGCTAGGACGTCCGGGACAGCAAATTCACCCCTCCACTTT
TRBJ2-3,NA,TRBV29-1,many,CSVGSGTHRPDTQYF,TGCAGCGTTGGATCTGGGACTCACCGCCCAGATACGCAGTATTTT
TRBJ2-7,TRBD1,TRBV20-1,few,CSATRDRGDEQYF,TGCAGTGCAACCCGGGACAGGGGCGACGAGCAGTACTTC
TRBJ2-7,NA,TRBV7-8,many,CASSLSVGPLASYEQYF,TGTGCCAGCAGCTTGTCGGTAGGACCGCTCGCCTCCTACGAGCAGTACTTC
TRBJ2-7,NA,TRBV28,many,CAGRSGSEQYF,TGTGCCGGAAGGTCGGGGTCCGAGCAGTACTTC
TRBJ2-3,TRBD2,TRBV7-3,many,CASSLNPGAGGAADTQYF,TGTGCCAGCAGCTTAAACCCCGGGGCGGGGGGAGCGGCAGATACGCAGTATTTT
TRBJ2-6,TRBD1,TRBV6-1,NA,CASSDGTGDAGANVLTF,TGTGCCAGCAGTGATGGGACAGGGGATGCTGGGGCCAACGTCCTGACTTTC
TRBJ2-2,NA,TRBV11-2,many,CASSLWGANTGELFF,TGTGCCAGCAGCTTATGGGGCGCGAACACCGGGGAGCTGTTTTTT
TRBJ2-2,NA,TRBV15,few,CATSSSRDVGELFF,TGTGCCACCAGCAGTAGCAGGGATGTAGGGGAGCTGTTTTTT
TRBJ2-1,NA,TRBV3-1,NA,CASSPSGRSNEQFF,TGTGCCAGCAGCCCCTCAGGACGATCCAATGAGCAGTTCTTC
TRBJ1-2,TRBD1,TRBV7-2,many,CASSVAGGANYGYTF,TGTGCCAGCAGCGTTGCAGGGGGTGCTAACTATGGCTACACCTTC
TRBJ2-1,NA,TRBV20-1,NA,CSALLPQSSYNEQFF,TGCAGTGCGTTACTACCTCAAAGCTCCTACAATGAGCAGTTCTTC
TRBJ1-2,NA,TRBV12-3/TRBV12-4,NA,CASSLPPIRDNEERNYGYTF,TGTGCCAGCAGTCTCCCCCCGATCCGGGACAATGAGGAGCGGAACTATGGCTACACCTTC
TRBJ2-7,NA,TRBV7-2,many,CASSLPGESRQQYF,TGTGCCAGCAGCTTACCGGGAGAGAGTAGACAGCAGTACTTC
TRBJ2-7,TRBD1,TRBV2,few,CASSVPQGAYEQYF,TGTGCCAGCAGTGTACCCCAGGGGGCCTACGAGCAGTACTTC
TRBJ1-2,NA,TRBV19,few,CASSIADTAHYGYTF,TGTGCCAGTAGTATTGCTGACACCGCCCACTATGGCTACACCTTC
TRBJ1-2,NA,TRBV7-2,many,CASSPEIPF,TGTGCCAGCAGCCCGGAAATCCCCTTC